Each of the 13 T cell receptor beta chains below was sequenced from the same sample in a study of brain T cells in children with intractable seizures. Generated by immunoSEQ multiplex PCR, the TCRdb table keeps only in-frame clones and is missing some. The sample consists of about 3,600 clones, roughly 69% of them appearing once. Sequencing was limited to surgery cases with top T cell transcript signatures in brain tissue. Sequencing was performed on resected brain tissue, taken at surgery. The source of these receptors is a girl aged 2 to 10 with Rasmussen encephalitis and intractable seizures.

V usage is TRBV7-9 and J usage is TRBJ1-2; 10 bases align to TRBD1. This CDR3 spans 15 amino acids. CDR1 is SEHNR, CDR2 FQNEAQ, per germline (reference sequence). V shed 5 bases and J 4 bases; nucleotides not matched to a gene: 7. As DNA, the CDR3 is TGTGCCAGCAGCCAATCCCGGACAGGGGGCTATGGCTACACCTTC. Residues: CASSQSRTGGYGYTF.

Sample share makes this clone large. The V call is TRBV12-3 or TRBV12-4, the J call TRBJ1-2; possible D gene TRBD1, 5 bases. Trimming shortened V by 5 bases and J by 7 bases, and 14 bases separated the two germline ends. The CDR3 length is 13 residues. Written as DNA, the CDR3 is TGTGCCAGCAGTGACGGGGGATTCGGTGGCTACACCTTC. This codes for CASSDGGFGGYTF.

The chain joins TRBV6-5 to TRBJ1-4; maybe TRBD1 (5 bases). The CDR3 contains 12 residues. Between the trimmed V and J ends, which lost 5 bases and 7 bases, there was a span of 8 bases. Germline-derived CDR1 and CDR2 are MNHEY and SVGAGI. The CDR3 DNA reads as TGTGCCAGCAGTCCGGGGGTTGAAAAACTGTTTTTT. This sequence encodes CASSPGVEKLFF.

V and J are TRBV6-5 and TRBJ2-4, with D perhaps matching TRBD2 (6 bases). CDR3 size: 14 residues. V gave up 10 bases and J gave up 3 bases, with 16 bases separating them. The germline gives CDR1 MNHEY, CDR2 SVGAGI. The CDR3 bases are TGTGCCACTGCGGGCGGCGGGATCAAAAACATTCAGTACTTC. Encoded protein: CATAGGGIKNIQYF.

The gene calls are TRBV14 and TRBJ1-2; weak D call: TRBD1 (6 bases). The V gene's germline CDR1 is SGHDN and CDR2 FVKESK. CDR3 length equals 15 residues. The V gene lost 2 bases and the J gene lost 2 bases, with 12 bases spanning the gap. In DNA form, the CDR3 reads TGTGCCAGCAGCCAATCGGGGACACCGAACTATGGCTACACCTTC. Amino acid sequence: CASSQSGTPNYGYTF.

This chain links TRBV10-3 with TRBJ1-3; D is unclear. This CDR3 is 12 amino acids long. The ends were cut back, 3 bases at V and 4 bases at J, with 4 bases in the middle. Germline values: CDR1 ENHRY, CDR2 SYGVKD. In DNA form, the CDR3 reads TGTGCCATCAGTGACAGGGGAAACACCATATATTTT. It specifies CAISDRGNTIYF.

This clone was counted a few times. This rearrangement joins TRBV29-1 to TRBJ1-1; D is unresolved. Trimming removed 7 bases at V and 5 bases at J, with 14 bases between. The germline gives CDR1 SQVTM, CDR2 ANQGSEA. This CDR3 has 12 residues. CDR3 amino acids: CSGTSGWTEAFF. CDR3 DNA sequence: TGCAGCGGTACCAGCGGATGGACTGAAGCTTTCTTT.

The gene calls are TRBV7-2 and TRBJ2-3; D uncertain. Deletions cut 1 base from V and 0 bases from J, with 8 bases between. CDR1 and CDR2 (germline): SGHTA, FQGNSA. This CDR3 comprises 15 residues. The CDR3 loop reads CASSLVGTSTDTQYF. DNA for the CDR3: TGTGCCAGCAGCTTAGTTGGAACTAGCACAGATACGCAGTATTTT.

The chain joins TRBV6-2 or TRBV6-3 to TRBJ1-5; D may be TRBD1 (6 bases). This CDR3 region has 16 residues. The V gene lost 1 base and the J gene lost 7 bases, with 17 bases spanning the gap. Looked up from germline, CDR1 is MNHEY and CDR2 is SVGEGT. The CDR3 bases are TGTGCCAGCAGTTACTTAGAGGGGGGATCGGGACAGCCCCAGCATTTT. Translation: CASSYLEGGSGQPQHF.

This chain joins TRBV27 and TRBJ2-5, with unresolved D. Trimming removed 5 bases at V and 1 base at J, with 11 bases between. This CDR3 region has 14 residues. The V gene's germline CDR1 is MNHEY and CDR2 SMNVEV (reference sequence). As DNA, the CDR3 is TGTGCCAGCAGTCCTTGGGAAGGCCAAGAGACCCAGTACTTC. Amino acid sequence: CASSPWEGQETQYF.

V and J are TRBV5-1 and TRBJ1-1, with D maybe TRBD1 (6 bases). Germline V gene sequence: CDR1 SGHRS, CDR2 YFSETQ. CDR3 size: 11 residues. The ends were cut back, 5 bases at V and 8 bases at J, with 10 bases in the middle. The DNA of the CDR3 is TGCGCCAGCAGATCGGGACACGAAGCTTTCTTT. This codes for CASRSGHEAFF. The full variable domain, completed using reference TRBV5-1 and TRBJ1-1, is KAGVTQTPRYLIKTRGQQVTLSCSPISGHRSVSWYQQTPGQGLQFLFEYFSETQRNKGNFPGRFSGRQFSNSRSEMNVSTLELGDSALYLCASRSGHEAFFGQGTRLTVV.

CDR3 nucleotides: TGTGCCAGCAGCCCTAGCCCCCTATTTTTCGAGAACACTGAAGCTTTCTTT. This sequence encodes CASSPSPLFFENTEAFF. The chain joins TRBV14 to TRBJ1-1; no definite D call. The CDR3 is made up of 17 amino acids. The V end was cut by 4 bases, the J end by 1 base, with 19 bases between. The V gene's germline CDR1 is SGHDN and CDR2 FVKESK.

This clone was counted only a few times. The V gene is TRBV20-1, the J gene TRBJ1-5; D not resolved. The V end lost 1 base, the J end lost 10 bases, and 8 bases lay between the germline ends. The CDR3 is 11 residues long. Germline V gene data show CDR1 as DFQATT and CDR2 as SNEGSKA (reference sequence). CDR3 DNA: TGCAGTGCTAGAGCGGCGGGCCCCCAGCATTTT. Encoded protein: CSARAAGPQHF.